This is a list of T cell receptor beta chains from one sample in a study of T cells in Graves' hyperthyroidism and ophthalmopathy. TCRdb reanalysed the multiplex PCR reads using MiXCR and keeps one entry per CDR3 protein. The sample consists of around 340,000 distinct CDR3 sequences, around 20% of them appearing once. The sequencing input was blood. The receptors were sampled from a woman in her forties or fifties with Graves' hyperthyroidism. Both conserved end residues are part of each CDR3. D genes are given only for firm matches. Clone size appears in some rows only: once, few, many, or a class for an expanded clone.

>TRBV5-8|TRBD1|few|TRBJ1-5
TGTGCCAGCAGCTGGGGGGACAGGGGGAGACTTAGGGCCCAGCATTTT
CASSWGDRGRLRAQHF
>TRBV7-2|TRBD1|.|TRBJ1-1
TGTGCCAGCAGCAAGGACAGGGTCGACACTGAAGCTTTCTTT
CASSKDRVDTEAFF
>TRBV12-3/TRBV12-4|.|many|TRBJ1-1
TGTGCCAGCGGGGCTCGGCCAGGCACTGAAGCTTTCTTT
CASGARPGTEAFF
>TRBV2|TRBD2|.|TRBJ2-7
TGTGCCACCAGTGATGACCGGACTAGCGGGACTTACGAGCAGTACTTC
CATSDDRTSGTYEQYF
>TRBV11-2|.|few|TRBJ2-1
TGTGCCGGCAGCTCCATAGGGGGTCGCTCCTACAATGAGCAGTTCTTC
CAGSSIGGRSYNEQFF
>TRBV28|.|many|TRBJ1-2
TGTGCCAGCAGCCCAAGGGGGGCAGGGTATGGCTACACCTTC
CASSPRGAGYGYTF
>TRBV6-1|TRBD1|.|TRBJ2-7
TGTGCCAGCAGGAGGGACAGGCTCCCTACTTACGAGCAGTACTTC
CASRRDRLPTYEQYF
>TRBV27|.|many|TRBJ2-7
TGTGCCACCAAACCCAACAGCGTCTACGAGCAGTACTTC
CATKPNSVYEQYF
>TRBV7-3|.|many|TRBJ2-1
TGTGCCAGCAGCTTAACGGGACCAAGAAACAATGAGCAGTTCTTC
CASSLTGPRNNEQFF
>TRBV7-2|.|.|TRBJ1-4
TGTGCCAGCAGCTTACAGCGGGAAAAACTGTTTTTT
CASSLQREKLFF
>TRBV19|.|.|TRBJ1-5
TGTGCCGGGGGGGGGAGGGTCGGGGGGCAGCCCCAGCATTTT
CAGGGRVGGQPQHF
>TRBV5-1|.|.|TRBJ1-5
TGCGCCAGCAGGTTGGACCCTACTAGCAATCAGCCCCAGCATTTT
CASRLDPTSNQPQHF
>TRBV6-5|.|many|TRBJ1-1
TGTGCCAGCAGTTACCGACCGTTAAAGAACACTGAAGCTTTCTTT
CASSYRPLKNTEAFF
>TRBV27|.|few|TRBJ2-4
TGTGCCAGCAGTTTCGGCGTAGCCAAAAACATTCAGTACTTC
CASSFGVAKNIQYF
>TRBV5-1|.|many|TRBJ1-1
TGCGCCAGCAGCTTGGGCGATTTCGGGGCGAACACTGAAGCTTTCTTT
CASSLGDFGANTEAFF
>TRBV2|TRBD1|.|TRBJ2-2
TGTGCCAGCTCACCACTTCCGACAGGGGGCAGGGAGAACACCGGGGAGCTGTTTTTT
CASSPLPTGGRENTGELFF
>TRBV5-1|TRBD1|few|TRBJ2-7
TGCGCCAGCAGCTTCCCTCCGGGACAGGGGGCCGACGAGCAGTACTTC
CASSFPPGQGADEQYF
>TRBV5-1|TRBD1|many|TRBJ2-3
TGCGCCAGCAGCTTGGACAGGGGGCATGGCACAGATACGCAGTATTTT
CASSLDRGHGTDTQYF
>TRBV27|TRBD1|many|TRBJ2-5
TGTGCCAGCAGCGGACAGGGTCCCGAGACCCAGTACTTC
CASSGQGPETQYF
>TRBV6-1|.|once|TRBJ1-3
TGTGCCAGCGAAGCCGGGGGCTCTGGAAACACCATATATTTT
CASEAGGSGNTIYF
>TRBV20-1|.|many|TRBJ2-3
TGCAGTGGGATCCGGGAGCCCGCGCACGATACGCAGTATTTT
CSGIREPAHDTQYF
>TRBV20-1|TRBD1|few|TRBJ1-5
TGCAGTGCCCTTGTTAGGACAGGCGGGAATCAGCCCCAGCATTTT
CSALVRTGGNQPQHF